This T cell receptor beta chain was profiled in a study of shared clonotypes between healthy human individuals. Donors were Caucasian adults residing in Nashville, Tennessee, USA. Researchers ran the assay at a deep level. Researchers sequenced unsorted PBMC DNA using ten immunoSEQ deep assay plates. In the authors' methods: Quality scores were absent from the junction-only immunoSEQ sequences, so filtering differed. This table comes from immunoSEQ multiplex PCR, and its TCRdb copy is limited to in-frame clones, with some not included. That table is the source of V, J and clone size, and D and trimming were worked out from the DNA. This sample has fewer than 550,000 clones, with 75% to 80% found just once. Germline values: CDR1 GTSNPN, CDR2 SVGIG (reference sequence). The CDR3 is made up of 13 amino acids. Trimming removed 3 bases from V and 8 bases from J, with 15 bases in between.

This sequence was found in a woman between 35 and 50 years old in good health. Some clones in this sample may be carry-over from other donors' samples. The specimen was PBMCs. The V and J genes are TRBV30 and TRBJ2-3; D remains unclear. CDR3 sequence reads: CAWRSVQSATQYF. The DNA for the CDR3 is TGTGCCTGGAGGTCGGTTCAATCGGCTACGCAGTATTTT.